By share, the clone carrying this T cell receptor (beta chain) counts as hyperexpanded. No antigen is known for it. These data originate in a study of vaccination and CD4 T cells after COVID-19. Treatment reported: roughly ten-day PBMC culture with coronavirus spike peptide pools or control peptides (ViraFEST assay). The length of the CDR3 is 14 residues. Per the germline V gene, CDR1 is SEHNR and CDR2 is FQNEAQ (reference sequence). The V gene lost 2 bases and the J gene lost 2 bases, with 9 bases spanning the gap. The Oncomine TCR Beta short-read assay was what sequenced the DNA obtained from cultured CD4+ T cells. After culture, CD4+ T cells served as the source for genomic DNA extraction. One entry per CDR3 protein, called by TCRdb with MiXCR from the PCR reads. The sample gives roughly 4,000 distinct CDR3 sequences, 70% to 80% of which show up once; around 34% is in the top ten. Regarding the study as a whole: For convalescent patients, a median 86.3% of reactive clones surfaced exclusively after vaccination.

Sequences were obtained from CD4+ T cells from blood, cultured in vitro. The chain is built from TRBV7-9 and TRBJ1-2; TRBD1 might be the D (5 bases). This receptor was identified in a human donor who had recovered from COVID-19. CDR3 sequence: CASSLSPGNYGYTF. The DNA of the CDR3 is TGTGCCAGCAGCTTATCACCAGGGAACTATGGCTACACCTTC.